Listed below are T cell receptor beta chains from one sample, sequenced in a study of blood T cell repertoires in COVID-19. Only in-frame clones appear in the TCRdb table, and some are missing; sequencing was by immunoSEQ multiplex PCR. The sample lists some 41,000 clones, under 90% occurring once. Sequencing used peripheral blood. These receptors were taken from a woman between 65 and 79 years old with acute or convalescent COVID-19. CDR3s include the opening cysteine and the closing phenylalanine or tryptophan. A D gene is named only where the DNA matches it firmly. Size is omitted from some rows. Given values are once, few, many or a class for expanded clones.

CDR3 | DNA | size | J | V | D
CASSHRGDIRKKLFF | TGTGCCAGCAGCCACCGAGGGGACATCAGGAAAAAACTGTTTTTT | - | TRBJ1-4 | TRBV21-1 | -
CASSFGSLSGETQYF | TGTGCCAGCAGCTTCGGGAGCCTAAGCGGGGAGACCCAGTACTTC | - | TRBJ2-5 | TRBV7-2 | -
CASRTQGSYNEQFF | TGTGCCAGCCGCACTCAGGGGTCTTACAATGAGCAGTTCTTC | - | TRBJ2-1 | TRBV6-5 | -
CASSRAGAYNEQFF | TGTGCCAGCTCAAGAGCGGGAGCTTACAATGAGCAGTTCTTC | - | TRBJ2-1 | TRBV18 | TRBD2
CASSQEYRGWAPLAKNIQYF | TGCGCCAGCAGCCAAGAATACAGGGGCTGGGCCCCATTAGCCAAAAACATTCAGTACTTC | once | TRBJ2-4 | TRBV4-3 | TRBD1
CASSRAGKVDNEQFF | TGCGCCAGCAGCAGAGCGGGAAAAGTCGACAATGAGCAGTTCTTC | - | TRBJ2-1 | TRBV5-1 | TRBD2
CAGGGARSDTQYF | TGCGCCGGGGGGGGAGCTCGCTCAGATACGCAGTATTTT | few | TRBJ2-3 | TRBV29-1 | TRBD2
CASSRVGLSVTNEKLFF | TGTGCCAGCAGCCGTGTTGGTCTCTCGGTGACTAATGAAAAACTGTTTTTT | - | TRBJ1-4 | TRBV27 | -
CASSLVGGAGNEQFF | TGTGCCAGCAGCTTGGTTGGGGGGGCAGGCAATGAGCAGTTCTTC | - | TRBJ2-1 | TRBV5-6 | -
CASSETRETQYF | TGTGCCAGCAGTGAGACTAGAGAGACCCAGTACTTC | - | TRBJ2-5 | TRBV6-1 | -
CASSRRNTGLRSNQPQHF | TGTGCCAGTAGTAGGAGAAATACAGGGTTGCGCAGCAATCAGCCCCAGCATTTT | - | TRBJ1-5 | TRBV19 | -
CASSIREGRDEQYF | TGTGCCAGCAGTATACGGGAGGGCCGGGACGAGCAGTACTTC | - | TRBJ2-7 | TRBV6-2/TRBV6-3 | TRBD2
CASSINGGFGLAGTGELFF | TGTGCCAGTAGTATAAATGGGGGATTCGGACTAGCGGGCACCGGGGAGCTGTTTTTT | - | TRBJ2-2 | TRBV19 | TRBD2
CSVEGQGYTGELFF | TGCAGCGTTGAGGGACAGGGGTACACCGGGGAGCTGTTTTTT | - | TRBJ2-2 | TRBV29-1 | TRBD1
CASSLWGGAGNTIYF | TGTGCCAGCAGCTTATGGGGGGGAGCTGGAAACACCATATATTTT | - | TRBJ1-3 | TRBV7-3 | -
CASSRGQGTYGYTF | TGTGCCAGCAGCCGTGGACAGGGGACCTATGGCTACACCTTC | - | TRBJ1-2 | TRBV6-4 | TRBD1
CASGLHTDQPQHF | TGTGCTAGTGGTTTGCACACAGATCAGCCCCAGCATTTT | - | TRBJ1-5 | TRBV12-5 | -
CASSPPGRDLVLGSPLHF | TGTGCCAGCAGCCCCCCGGGGCGGGATTTGGTTCTCGGATCACCCCTCCACTTT | - | TRBJ1-6 | TRBV7-9 | -
CASSQDIYGGGKINYEQYF | TGTGCCAGCAGCCAAGATATTTATGGGGGAGGAAAGATCAACTACGAGCAGTACTTC | - | TRBJ2-7 | TRBV4-2 | -
CASSQGPIGNTIYF | TGTGCCAGCAGTCAGGGCCCGATCGGAAACACCATATATTTT | - | TRBJ1-3 | TRBV6-5 | -
CASSVLDTGSSGNTIYF | TGTGCCAGCAGCGTGCTGGACACTGGATCCTCTGGAAACACCATATATTTT | - | TRBJ1-3 | TRBV9 | -
CASSKQASGSYNEQFF | TGTGCCAGCAGCAAGCAGGCAAGCGGATCCTACAATGAGCAGTTCTTC | - | TRBJ2-1 | TRBV7-6 | -
CSASLTRGSYEQYF | TGCAGTGCTAGTCTCACCCGGGGTTCCTACGAGCAGTACTTC | - | TRBJ2-7 | TRBV20-1 | -
CASSYNSGNTEAFF | TGTGCCAGCAGTTACAATTCAGGGAACACTGAAGCTTTCTTT | once | TRBJ1-1 | TRBV6-2/TRBV6-3 | -
CASSLVDRGREPQHF | TGTGCCAGCAGCTTAGTGGACAGGGGCAGGGAGCCCCAGCATTTT | few | TRBJ1-5 | TRBV7-2 | TRBD1
CASSLAAATHNEQFF | TGTGCCAGCAGCTTGGCGGCGGCTACCCACAATGAGCAGTTCTTC | - | TRBJ2-1 | TRBV5-4 | -
CASSPSSGQGARGYTF | TGTGCCAGCAGCCCCAGTTCGGGGCAGGGGGCGCGGGGCTACACCTTC | - | TRBJ1-2 | TRBV14 | TRBD1
CASSYGTSRGLNIQYF | TGTGCCAGCAGTTACGGTACGTCGAGAGGGCTGAACATTCAGTACTTC | - | TRBJ2-4 | TRBV6-2/TRBV6-3 | -
CASSVLQRGPTDTQYF | TGTGCCAGCAGCGTCCTCCAGCGCGGGCCCACAGATACGCAGTATTTT | - | TRBJ2-3 | TRBV9 | -
CASSPSPRGETQYF | TGTGCCAGCAGCCCGAGCCCGCGGGGAGAGACCCAGTACTTC | - | TRBJ2-5 | TRBV9 | -
CATSDSRTGMAFF | TGTGCCACCAGTGATTCTCGGACAGGGATGGCTTTCTTT | - | TRBJ1-1 | TRBV24-1 | TRBD1
CASTHFEVEAFF | TGTGCCAGCACCCACTTCGAGGTTGAGGCTTTCTTT | - | TRBJ1-1 | TRBV11-2 | -
CASSLAGGDTQYF | TGTGCCAGCAGCTTAGCTGGGGGGGATACGCAGTATTTT | - | TRBJ2-3 | TRBV7-9 | -
CSAATQGGNTIYF | TGCAGCGCTGCCACGCAGGGAGGAAACACCATATATTTT | - | TRBJ1-3 | TRBV29-1 | -
CASSPRQGSGNQPQHF | TGTGCCAGCAGCCCAAGACAGGGGTCTGGCAATCAGCCCCAGCATTTT | - | TRBJ1-5 | TRBV7-2 | TRBD1
CASRGQGHTGELFF | TGTGCCAGCAGGGGACAGGGGCACACCGGGGAGCTGTTTTTT | - | TRBJ2-2 | TRBV6-5 | TRBD1
CASSQDSAGTQYF | TGTGCCAGCAGCCAGGACTCGGCCGGGACCCAGTACTTC | - | TRBJ2-5 | TRBV7-3 | -
CASTDQGWSPLHF | TGTGCCAGCACAGACCAGGGGTGGTCACCCCTCCACTTT | - | TRBJ1-6 | TRBV12-3/TRBV12-4 | -
CASNLDRGLETQYF | TGTGCCAGCAATTTAGACAGGGGCCTAGAGACCCAGTACTTC | - | TRBJ2-5 | TRBV6-5 | TRBD1
CASSQLSASGRAYEQFF | TGCGCCAGCAGCCAACTCTCGGCTAGCGGGAGGGCCTATGAGCAGTTCTTC | - | TRBJ2-1 | TRBV4-1 | TRBD2
CASSFSSGVLEQFF | TGTGCCAGCAGCTTTTCTTCCGGGGTGCTTGAGCAGTTCTTC | - | TRBJ2-1 | TRBV6-6 | -
CASIKPTTVGQGAHEQYF | TGTGCCAGCATAAAACCAACGACGGTAGGACAGGGGGCCCACGAGCAGTACTTC | - | TRBJ2-7 | TRBV7-8 | TRBD1
CASSWGQSSYNSPLHF | TGTGCCAGCAGCTGGGGACAGAGCTCCTATAATTCACCCCTCCACTTT | - | TRBJ1-6 | TRBV3-1/TRBV3-2 | TRBD1
CASSSRTGKSGYGYTF | TGTGCCAGCAGCTCCCGGACAGGGAAGTCTGGCTATGGCTACACCTTC | - | TRBJ1-2 | TRBV7-9 | TRBD1
CASSLLRGDRGTGELFF | TGTGCCAGCAGCTTGCTCAGGGGGGACCGTGGCACCGGGGAGCTGTTTTTT | few | TRBJ2-2 | TRBV5-4 | -
CASSPPTQVYGYTF | TGTGCCAGCTCACCACCGACCCAGGTCTATGGCTACACCTTC | few | TRBJ1-2 | TRBV18 | -
CASSSSGRFNEQFF | TGTGCCAGCAGCTCTAGCGGGAGATTCAATGAGCAGTTCTTC | - | TRBJ2-1 | TRBV7-9 | TRBD2
CASRDTYSYEQYF | TGTGCCAGCCGGGACACCTACTCCTACGAGCAGTACTTC | - | TRBJ2-7 | TRBV19 | -
CASSLYGQQSRSGQFF | TGTGCCAGCAGTTTATATGGGCAACAGTCCCGTAGTGGGCAGTTCTTC | once | TRBJ2-1 | TRBV2 | -
CASSPNYGAGGYTF | TGTGCCAGCAGTCCAAACTACGGTGCTGGGGGCTACACCTTC | - | TRBJ1-2 | TRBV27 | -
CASSPQGGDNQPQHF | TGTGCCAGCTCACCACAGGGAGGGGACAATCAGCCCCAGCATTTT | - | TRBJ1-5 | TRBV18 | -
CASGSLASGRAPDTQYF | TGTGCCAGTGGATCGTTGGCTAGCGGGAGGGCCCCAGATACGCAGTATTTT | - | TRBJ2-3 | TRBV27 | TRBD2
CASSLLQGAIYSGNTIYF | TGTGCCAGCAGCTTATTACAGGGGGCTATTTACTCTGGAAACACCATATATTTT | - | TRBJ1-3 | TRBV7-2 | TRBD1
CASRGLAGAPDTQYF | TGTGCCAGCAGGGGACTAGCGGGAGCTCCAGATACGCAGTATTTT | - | TRBJ2-3 | TRBV2 | TRBD2
CATQVTGVRETQYF | TGTGCCACCCAGGTCACAGGTGTCCGAGAGACCCAGTACTTC | - | TRBJ2-5 | TRBV19 | -
CASSRRDRGTGETQYF | TGTGCCAGCAGTCGCCGGGACAGGGGAACTGGAGAGACCCAGTACTTC | - | TRBJ2-5 | TRBV13 | TRBD1
CASSRDRSPSGNTIYF | TGTGCCAGTAGTAGGGACAGGTCGCCCTCTGGAAACACCATATATTTT | - | TRBJ1-3 | TRBV19 | TRBD1
CASSLALAGGNEQFF | TGTGCCAGCAGCTTAGCACTAGCAGGGGGAAATGAGCAGTTCTTC | - | TRBJ2-1 | TRBV7-6 | -
CASSKARQDKNTEAFF | TGTGCCAGCAGCAAAGCAAGACAAGATAAGAACACTGAAGCTTTCTTT | - | TRBJ1-1 | TRBV21-1 | -
CASTHGGRGELFF | TGTGCCAGTACCCATGGGGGCAGGGGGGAGCTGTTTTTT | few | TRBJ2-2 | TRBV19 | -